This entry lists 32 T cell receptor beta chains sequenced from one sample in a study of OX40 agonist ivuxolimab in advanced cancers. Profiled with immunoSEQ multiplex PCR; TCRdb holds only in-frame clones, not every one. Found here are approximately 53,000 clones, roughly 93% of them singletons; the top ten hold approximately 23%. This specimen was CD4+ or CD8+ T cells sorted from blood, taken in a trial of the OX40 agonist ivuxolimab. These receptors all stem from an adult with an advanced solid tumor such as melanoma, head and neck, liver or kidney cancer.

This clone was seen only a few times. The genes are TRBV27 and TRBJ2-1, with TRBD2 as a possible D gene (5 bases). CDR3 length: 16 residues. CDR1 MNHEY and CDR2 SMNVEV come from the germline V gene (reference sequence). V shed 6 bases and J shed 7 bases, with 22 bases lying between them. CDR3: CASSPPVGSGRNEQFF. CDR3 in DNA: TGTGCCAGCAGCCCCCCTGTAGGTAGTGGGAGAAATGAGCAGTTCTTC.

This chain links TRBV9 with TRBJ2-2; the D is unclear. Per germline, CDR1 SGDLS and CDR2 YYNGEE. V lost 8 bases, J lost 0 bases, and 11 bases lay in between. This CDR3 has 14 amino acids. The CDR3 DNA reads TGTGCCAGTTGCAGGCACACGAACACCGGGGAGCTGTTTTTT. It yields the protein CASCRHTNTGELFF.

The V gene is TRBV6-6, the J gene TRBJ1-2, with 8 bases fitting TRBD1. The CDR3 loop spans 13 amino acids. The V and J ends lost 7 bases and 1 base, in that order; junction bases with no gene match: 2. Germline CDR1 MNHNY, CDR2 SVGAGI (reference sequence). The chain's CDR3 is CASTTGVNYGYTF. The CDR3 DNA sequence: TGTGCCAGCACGACAGGGGTTAACTATGGCTACACCTTC.

The chain uses TRBV9 and TRBJ2-3; perhaps TRBD2 as D (8 bases). The V and J ends lost 8 bases and 4 bases respectively, with 17 bases between them. This CDR3 has 14 residues. The germline V gene has CDR1 SGDLS and CDR2 YYNGEE. CDR3: CASTGRGRPDTQYF. Written as DNA, the CDR3 is TGTGCCAGTACCGGGAGGGGGCGCCCAGATACGCAGTATTTT.

The V gene is TRBV11-2, the J gene TRBJ2-3; 9 positions agree with TRBD2. Per germline, CDR1 SGHAT and CDR2 FQNNGV. V gave up 2 bases and J gave up 2 bases; unmatched junction bases: 2. The CDR3 is 15 amino acids. The CDR3 here is CASSLSSGITDTQYF. The DNA for the CDR3 is TGTGCCAGCAGCTTATCTAGCGGGATCACAGATACGCAGTATTTT.

The genes are TRBV29-1 and TRBJ2-4, with D unresolved. From germline, CDR1 is SQVTM and CDR2 ANQGSEA. This CDR3 region has 13 residues. Trimming left V 4 bases short and J 1 base short, with 8 bases between. CDR3 DNA: TGCAGCGTTGGAGGTGGGGCCAAAAACATTCAGTACTTC. Translated: CSVGGGAKNIQYF.

The chain recombines TRBV7-6 with TRBJ2-3; 14 bases align to TRBD2. The V segment lost 8 bases and the J segment 6 bases; nucleotides outside the gene matches: 19. The germline V gene has CDR1 SGHVS and CDR2 FNYEAQ. The CDR3 loop spans 19 amino acids. In DNA form, the CDR3 reads TGTGCCAGCCCCCCCCAGGTGATACAGACTAGCGGGAGGGGGGATACGCAGTATTTT. Translation: CASPPQVIQTSGRGDTQYF.

The chain has TRBV29-1 and TRBJ2-7; 8 positions match TRBD2. The length of the CDR3 is 14 residues. V dropped 0 bases and J dropped 7; count of bases not matched to a gene: 8. CDR1 and CDR2 (germline): SQVTM, ANQGSEA. CDR3 nucleotide sequence: TGCAGCGTTGAAGATACAGCGGGAGAAAGTGAGCAGTACTTC. Its protein product is CSVEDTAGESEQYF.

The rearrangement links TRBV29-1 to TRBJ2-1; D is unresolved. The CDR3 extends over 13 amino acids. The germline gives CDR1 SQVTM, CDR2 ANQGSEA. The CDR3 spells CSVRANAYNEQFF. Written as DNA, the CDR3 is TGCAGTGTCCGGGCCAATGCCTACAATGAGCAGTTCTTC.

For the CDR3, the DNA is TGTGCCAGCAGCTTGATCTCCGGGGAGCTGTTTTTT. Protein product: CASSLISGELFF. The rearrangement uses TRBV5-6 and TRBJ2-2; D is undetermined. The CDR3 runs to 12 residues. V was pared by 1 base and J by 6 bases, with 4 bases between. The germline gives CDR1 SGHDT, CDR2 YYEEEE.

This chain joins TRBV5-5 and TRBJ1-2, with 10 bases identical to TRBD1. The CDR3 length is 15 residues. From germline, CDR1 is SGHKS and CDR2 YYEKEE (reference sequence). J gave up 4 bases and V 3 bases, and 6 bases lay outside the gene matches. The CDR3 protein is CASSYRDRGLYGYTF. CDR3 sequence (DNA): TGTGCCAGCAGCTACAGAGACAGGGGGCTCTATGGCTACACCTTC.

This clone was found once. The V gene is TRBV27, the J gene TRBJ2-5; either TRBD1 or TRBD2 may fit D (5 bases each). CDR3 length equals 13 residues. The germline gives CDR1 MNHEY, CDR2 SMNVEV (reference sequence). The germline V and J ends were trimmed by 3 bases and 5 bases, with 10 bases remaining between them. The CDR3 coding sequence is TGTGCCAGCAGTTTGTGGGGGAGTGAGACCCAGTACTTC. It translates to CASSLWGSETQYF.

The chain employs TRBV19 and TRBJ1-2; the D is unclear. Germline values: CDR1 LNHDA, CDR2 SQIVND (reference sequence). Trimming left V 7 bases short and J 6 bases short, with 15 bases between. The length of the CDR3 is 13 residues. CDR3 protein: CASTLGLANGYTF. In nucleotides, the CDR3 is TGTGCCAGTACCCTCGGCCTGGCGAATGGCTACACCTTC.

The gene calls are TRBV11-3 and TRBJ2-1, with D perhaps TRBD2 (5 bases). Germline lookup yields CDR1 SGHNT and CDR2 YENEEA. The CDR3 spans 15 residues. V lost 8 bases, J lost 2 bases, and 16 bases lay in between. The CDR3 sequence: CASAGEEAAYNEQFF. The CDR3 nucleotides are TGTGCCAGCGCCGGAGAGGAGGCCGCCTACAATGAGCAGTTCTTC.

This sequence joins TRBV7-2 and TRBJ1-2; D not certain. V was shortened by 5 bases and J by 2 bases, with 9 bases between the two germline ends. The CDR3 covers 13 residues. Germline CDR1 reads SGHTA; CDR2 reads FQGNSA. The CDR3 DNA is TGTGCCAGCAGCCCAACTGTGAACTATGGCTACACCTTC. The encoded protein is CASSPTVNYGYTF.

The V gene is TRBV19, the J gene TRBJ2-7; D remains unclear. V was pared by 4 bases and J by 6 bases, with 13 bases between. In germline, CDR1 is LNHDA, CDR2 SQIVND (reference sequence). This CDR3 contains 13 residues. The CDR3 bases are TGTGCCAGTAGTAGCGGACCCGATTCCGAGCAGTACTTC. Its protein product is CASSSGPDSEQYF.

This chain connects TRBV27 to TRBJ2-3, with TRBD1 matching 7 bases. V dropped 6 bases and J dropped 0; count of bases not matched to a gene: 6. The CDR3 is 15 amino acids. The germline gives CDR1 MNHEY, CDR2 SMNVEV (reference sequence). CDR3 amino acids: CASSLRGPSTDTQYF. For the CDR3, the DNA is TGTGCCAGCAGCCTAAGGGGGCCTAGCACAGATACGCAGTATTTT.

The V gene is TRBV14, the J gene TRBJ2-7; 9 bases are shared with TRBD2. CDR1 is SGHDN and CDR2 is FVKESK in the germline V gene. V dropped 5 bases and J dropped 5; count of bases not matched to a gene: 16. This CDR3 region has 17 residues. The CDR3 coding sequence is TGTGCCAGCAGCGCATATGTCGGTTTAGCGGGAGTCCACGAGCAGTACTTC. Amino acid sequence: CASSAYVGLAGVHEQYF. The whole variable domain, remainder taken from reference TRBV14 and TRBJ2-7, is EAGVTQFPSHSVIEKGQTVTLRCDPISGHDNLYWYRRVMGKEIKFLLHFVKESKQDESGMPNNRFLAERTGGTYSTLKVQPAELEDSGVYFCASSAYVGLAGVHEQYFGPGTRLTVT.

This clone was seen just once. This sequence joins TRBV27 and TRBJ2-1; the match to TRBD2 covers 12 bases. With 3 bases clipped from V and 10 bases from J, the junction kept 4 bases outside the gene matches. The germline V gene encodes CDR1 MNHEY and CDR2 SMNVEV (reference sequence). There are 14 residues in the CDR3. This CDR3 is CASSLGGTSGEQFF. The CDR3 DNA reads TGTGCCAGCAGTTTGGGCGGGACTAGCGGGGAGCAGTTCTTC.

The chain joins TRBV5-4 to TRBJ2-7; no firm D call. The V end was cut by 0 bases, the J end by 5 bases, with 12 bases between. The CDR3 sequence is 14 residues long. Germline values: CDR1 SGHNT, CDR2 YYREEE (reference sequence). DNA for the CDR3: TGTGCCAGCAGCTTGGGGCCGATCCCCCACGAGCAGTACTTC. This translates into CASSLGPIPHEQYF.

This rearrangement joins TRBV19 to TRBJ1-6; D is perhaps TRBD1 (5 bases). V lost 8 bases and J lost 5, with 13 bases in between. This CDR3 has 14 amino acids. Germline CDR1 reads LNHDA; CDR2 reads SQIVND (reference sequence). The CDR3 bases are TGTGCCAGTGAGGGGTTTGAGGATAATTCACCCCTCCACTTT. Its protein is CASEGFEDNSPLHF.

The V and J genes are TRBV29-1 and TRBJ1-1, with D possibly TRBD1 on 5 matching bases. Trimming removed 6 bases at V and 5 bases at J, with 7 bases between. Germline V lookup: CDR1 SQVTM, CDR2 ANQGSEA. The CDR3 sequence is 10 residues long. The CDR3 here is CSVWGTEAFF. CDR3 sequence (DNA): TGCAGCGTATGGGGGACTGAAGCTTTCTTT. The whole variable domain, remainder taken from reference TRBV29-1 and TRBJ1-1, is SAVISQKPSRDICQRGTSLTIQCQVDSQVTMMFWYRQQPGQSLTLIATANQGSEATYESGFVIDKFPISRPNLTFSTLTVSNMSPEDSSIYLCSVWGTEAFFGQGTRLTVV.

The rearrangement links TRBV2 to TRBJ2-1; TRBD1 might be the D (5 bases). Trimming stripped 6 bases from V and 9 bases from J, with 27 bases between. The CDR3 runs to 17 residues. The germline V gene has CDR1 SNHLY and CDR2 FYNNEI. This CDR3 reads CASRPALGGGADVEQFF. CDR3 DNA sequence: TGTGCCAGCAGACCAGCGCTCGGCGGTGGGGCGGACGTTGAGCAGTTCTTC.

This clone was picked up one time. The chain has TRBV5-5 and TRBJ2-7; the D call may be TRBD1 or TRBD2 (5 bases each). The CDR3 extends over 15 amino acids. V was shortened by 7 bases and J by 1 base, with 18 bases between the two germline ends. Germline V CDR1 and CDR2: SGHKS, YYEKEE (reference sequence). The DNA for the CDR3 is TGTGCCAGCGGGGGACCCGCCCCGGGGTCCTACGAGCAGTACTTC. Its protein product is CASGGPAPGSYEQYF.

The chain has TRBV7-3 and TRBJ2-6, with 9 bases matching TRBD1. This CDR3 is 18 amino acids long. J lost 4 bases, V lost 2 bases, and 9 bases had no gene match. Germline CDR1 and CDR2: SGHTA and FQGTGA. CDR3 nucleotides: TGTGCCAGCAGCTTATTGAGGGACAGGGTAACCGGGGCCAACGTCCTGACTTTC. Its translation is CASSLLRDRVTGANVLTF.

This chain links TRBV28 with TRBJ1-5; 9 positions match TRBD1. Trimming took 1 base from V and 1 from J; bases not matched to a gene: 5. This CDR3 comprises 17 residues. Germline V CDR1 and CDR2: MDHEN, SYDVKM. The CDR3, as DNA: TGTGCCAGCAGTTTATTGGACAGGGGATCGAGCAATCAGCCCCAGCATTTT. It codes for CASSLLDRGSSNQPQHF. Full variable domain (missing parts from reference TRBV28 and TRBJ1-5): DVKVTQSSRYLVKRTGEKVFLECVQDMDHENMFWYRQDPGLGLRLIYFSYDVKMKEKGDIPEGYSVSREKKERFSLILESASTNQTSMYLCASSLLDRGSSNQPQHFGDGTRLSIL.

This chain connects TRBV28 to TRBJ2-5; no reliable D call. CDR1 is MDHEN and CDR2 is SYDVKM in the germline V gene. Trimming cost V 4 bases and J 5 bases, with 14 bases left between them. This CDR3 contains 14 residues. The DNA of the CDR3 is TGTGCCAGCAGTTCCCTGGGAAGTTGGGAGACCCAGTACTTC. This codes for CASSSLGSWETQYF.

This rearrangement joins TRBV30 to TRBJ2-7, with 7 bases matching TRBD1. J lost 5 bases, V lost 4 bases, and 11 bases had no gene match. The CDR3 covers 14 residues. Germline V gene lookup returns CDR1 GTSNPN and CDR2 SVGIG (reference sequence). CDR3 DNA sequence: TGTGCCTGGAAAACAGGGGTAGGGGGAAACGAGCAGTACTTC. This encodes CAWKTGVGGNEQYF.

This chain's CDR3 is CASSPGQGGYEQYF. DNA for the CDR3: TGTGCCAGCAGCCCGGGACAGGGGGGTTACGAGCAGTACTTC. The chain is built from TRBV7-9 and TRBJ2-7, with TRBD1 matching 11 bases. Unmatched junction bases numbered 4, after V lost 5 bases and J lost 4 bases. CDR1 is SEHNR, CDR2 FQNEAQ, per germline (reference sequence). This CDR3 has 14 amino acids.

CDR3 nucleotides: TGTGCCAGCAGCTTCAAAATTGATGAGCAGTTCTTC. Translation gives CASSFKIDEQFF. The chain employs TRBV7-9 and TRBJ2-1; D gene ambiguous. This CDR3 has 12 amino acids. V lost 3 bases to trimming and J lost 8 bases, with 8 bases between them. Germline V gene sequence: CDR1 SEHNR, CDR2 FQNEAQ (reference sequence).

This clone was seen repeatedly, ten times or more. The genes are TRBV7-9 and TRBJ1-4; 7 nucleotides align to TRBD1. V trimming: 1 base; J trimming: 5 bases; junction bases outside the gene matches: 4. Looked up from germline, CDR1 is SEHNR and CDR2 is FQNEAQ (reference sequence). The CDR3 runs 15 residues. This CDR3 is CASSLDETGNEKLFF. The CDR3 DNA sequence: TGTGCCAGCAGCTTAGATGAGACAGGGAATGAAAAACTGTTTTTT.

The chain carries TRBV9 and TRBJ2-7; 9 bases map to TRBD1. V lost 0 bases and J lost 4; bases outside the gene matches: 5. Per germline, CDR1 SGDLS and CDR2 YYNGEE. This CDR3 spans 15 amino acids. The CDR3 reads CASSVGFGTGYEQYF. For the CDR3, the DNA is TGTGCCAGCAGCGTAGGTTTCGGGACAGGGTACGAGCAGTACTTC.